These T cell receptor beta chains were read from a single sample in a study of control samples from healthy donors and cancer patients. The protocol was immunoSEQ multiplex PCR, while the TCRdb copy is restricted to in-frame clones and leaves out a portion. The table lists 100,000 to 150,000 clones, roughly 90% of them singletons, with around 40% in the top ten. Material for sequencing was blood. These receptors all come from a man aged 50 or older in good health. The CDR3 runs from the conserved cysteine through the conserved F or W. The D gene is left open where the match is weak. The listing skips clone size in some rows; elsewhere it reads once, few, many or a size class.

.	TRBV19	.	TRBJ1-6	TGTGCCAGTGAACAGGGCACCAATTCACCCCTCCACTTT	CASEQGTNSPLHF
.	TRBV11-2	.	TRBJ1-2	TGTGCCAGCAGCTTAGATTTGGGGACGGGCTATGGCTACACCTTC	CASSLDLGTGYGYTF
.	TRBV18	once	TRBJ2-2	TGTGCCAGCTCACCGCGACAGGCCGCCGGGGAGCTGTTTTTT	CASSPRQAAGELFF
.	TRBV4-3	.	TRBJ2-5	TGCGCCAGCAGCCGAAGATCGGGGTTTCAAGAGACCCAGTACTTC	CASSRRSGFQETQYF
TRBD1	TRBV11-2	.	TRBJ2-6	TGTGCCAGCAGCCTGGTGACAGGGGCTGGGGCCAACGTCCTGACTTTC	CASSLVTGAGANVLTF
.	TRBV7-2	.	TRBJ2-3	TGTGCCAGCAGCTTATGGACAGCGGGATACTCTAGCACAGATACGCAGTATTTT	CASSLWTAGYSSTDTQYF
.	TRBV12-3/TRBV12-4	.	TRBJ1-2	TGTGCCAGCAGTTTGGGCCACCTTCGGGGCTACACCTTC	CASSLGHLRGYTF
.	TRBV4-1	.	TRBJ1-1	TGCGCCAGCAGCCAAGATGCGGGGGGGGAAGCTTTCTTT	CASSQDAGGEAFF
.	TRBV7-2	.	TRBJ2-5	TGTGCCAGCAGCTCCCGCGGGGTGAAAGAGACCCAGTACTTC	CASSSRGVKETQYF
TRBD2	TRBV5-4	.	TRBJ2-3	TGTGCCAGCAGCTCGCCGAGGGCGGGGGATTCAGATACGCAGTATTTT	CASSSPRAGDSDTQYF
.	TRBV5-1	.	TRBJ1-3	TGCGCCAGCAGCTTGGGACAGCTGTTCTCTGGAAACACCATATATTTT	CASSLGQLFSGNTIYF
.	TRBV5-1	.	TRBJ1-2	TGCGCCAGCAGCCTTGTTTTCCCCGGGGACGGTGGCTACACCTTC	CASSLVFPGDGGYTF
.	TRBV10-3	.	TRBJ1-6	TGTGCCATCAATGACGGGAGGTCCCTCGCTAGTTCACCCCTCCACTTT	CAINDGRSLASSPLHF
.	TRBV29-1	.	TRBJ2-3	TGCAGCGTTGAAGGTGGAGGGGGAAGCACAGATACGCAGTATTTT	CSVEGGGGSTDTQYF
.	TRBV20-1	.	TRBJ2-4	TGCAGTGCTAGTACTGGGAAACTAGCCAAAAACATTCAGTACTTC	CSASTGKLAKNIQYF
TRBD1	TRBV9	.	TRBJ1-1	TGTGCCAGCAGCCCCCACGTCCCGGGACAGGTTCTGAACACTGAAGCTTTCTTT	CASSPHVPGQVLNTEAFF
TRBD2	TRBV9	.	TRBJ2-3	TGTGCCAGCAGCGTAGGGGATAGCGGGGGAGGAGATACGCAGTATTTT	CASSVGDSGGGDTQYF
.	TRBV7-2	.	TRBJ2-2	TGTGCCAGCAGCTTAAGGCTAGGGAACACCGGGGAGCTGTTTTTT	CASSLRLGNTGELFF
.	TRBV18	.	TRBJ2-1	TGTGCCAGCTCACCAACTCCTTCCTACAATGAGCAGTTCTTC	CASSPTPSYNEQFF
TRBD1	TRBV5-5	.	TRBJ2-3	TGTGCCAGCAGCTTCGGGACAGTTAGCACAGATACGCAGTATTTT	CASSFGTVSTDTQYF
.	TRBV18	.	TRBJ2-5	TGTGCCAGCTCACCACAGGGAATAGAGACCCAGTACTTC	CASSPQGIETQYF
.	TRBV6-5	.	TRBJ1-1	TGTGCCAGCAGTTACTCAGGGTACGTCCTGAACACTGAAGCTTTCTTT	CASSYSGYVLNTEAFF